This T cell receptor beta chain was found in a study of cytomegalovirus exposure and HLA in healthy donors. Concerning this clone: As yet, its antigen is unknown.

Study outcomes and limitations: TCR beta sequences numbering about 17,000 were associated with HLA alleles at 0.05 false discovery rate in a later analysis. Some highly shared sequence variants likely arose as a pipeline artifact.

The study ran its PCR with 60 Vbeta and 13 Jbeta primers. Libraries were prepared by immunoSEQ multiplex PCR; TCRdb keeps only in-frame clonotypes and omits some of them. Of 100,000 to 150,000 clones detected, roughly 80% appear once; the ten largest clones hold approximately 30%. This TCR came from a man aged 55 to 70 in good health and CMV-seropositive. The specimen was PBMCs.

DNA for the CDR3: TGTGCCAGCAGTTTATTGGGCGGGAGAAGCTACAATGAGCAGTTCTTC. Translated: CASSLLGGRSYNEQFF. The chain combines TRBV28 with TRBJ2-1, with 7 bases lining up with TRBD2. Trimming removed 1 base from V and 3 bases from J; junction bases left unmatched: 6. Germline CDR1 reads MDHEN; CDR2 reads SYDVKM. The CDR3 runs to 16 residues.